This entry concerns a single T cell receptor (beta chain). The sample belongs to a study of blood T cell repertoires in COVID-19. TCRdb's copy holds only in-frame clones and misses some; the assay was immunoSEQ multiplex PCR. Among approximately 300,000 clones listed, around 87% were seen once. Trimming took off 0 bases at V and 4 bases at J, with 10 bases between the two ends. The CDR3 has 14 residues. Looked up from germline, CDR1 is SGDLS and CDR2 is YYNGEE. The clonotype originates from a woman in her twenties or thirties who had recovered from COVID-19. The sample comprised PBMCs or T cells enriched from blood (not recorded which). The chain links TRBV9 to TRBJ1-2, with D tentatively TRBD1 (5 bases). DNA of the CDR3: TGTGCCAGCAGCGTAGACGCAGGGATCTATGGCTACACCTTC. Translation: CASSVDAGIYGYTF. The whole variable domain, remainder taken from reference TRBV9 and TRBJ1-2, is DSGVTQTPKHLITATGQRVTLRCSPRSGDLSVYWYQQSLDQGLQFLIQYYNGEERAKGNILERFSAQQFPDLHSELNLSSLELGDSALYFCASSVDAGIYGYTFGSGTRLTVV.